The 23 T cell receptor beta chains presented below share a single source sample, sequenced in a study of T cell changes during pregnancy in multiple sclerosis (dated by TCRdb to about 2019). Library preparation used the immunoSEQ multiplex PCR assay. Held by TCRdb, this immuneACCESS table contains in-frame sequences only and omits some clones. Under half of the omission traces to an unresolved V gene where checked; the cause of the rest is unknown. Within this sample are approximately 90,000 clones, with about 93% of them counted one time only. The ten largest clonotypes hold about 0.8% of the sample. The sample here was peripheral blood, taken in the third trimester of pregnancy. All receptors derive from a female donor with multiple sclerosis, enrolled in a pregnancy study.

V and J are TRBV29-1 and TRBJ2-3, with a tentative D call TRBD2 (5 bases). Trimming took 4 bases from V and 0 from J, leaving 8 bases between them. The germline CDR1 and CDR2 sequences are SQVTM and ANQGSEA. This CDR3 region has 13 residues. DNA of the CDR3: TGCAGCGTTGTCAGCGGTAGCACAGATACGCAGTATTTT. Amino acids: CSVVSGSTDTQYF.

The gene calls are TRBV27 and TRBJ2-7; D is possibly TRBD1 (6 bases). The CDR3 is made up of 15 amino acids. Germline V gives CDR1 MNHEY, CDR2 SMNVEV (reference sequence). Trimming pared 2 bases from V and 7 bases from J, leaving 18 bases between. The CDR3, as DNA: TGTGCCAGCAGTTTAGTAGGACAGTCGGTGGGGGAGCAGTACTTC. This translates into CASSLVGQSVGEQYF.

V is TRBV7-3 and J is TRBJ1-1; D possibly corresponds to TRBD1 (5 bases). CDR1 and CDR2 from the germline V gene are SGHTA and FQGTGA. Trimming left V 4 bases short and J 4 bases short, with 13 bases between. The CDR3 totals 14 residues. CDR3 amino acids: CASSWRGEPTEAFF. The CDR3 DNA is TGTGCCAGCAGCTGGCGGGGGGAGCCCACTGAAGCTTTCTTT. Together with reference TRBV7-3 and TRBJ1-1, the CDR3 gives the full variable domain: GAGVSQTPSNKVTEKGKYVELRCDPISGHTALYWYRQSLGQGPEFLIYFQGTGAADDSGLPNDRFFAVRPEGSVSTLKIQRTERGDSAVYLCASSWRGEPTEAFFGQGTRLTVV.

This clone was observed once. The rearrangement links TRBV6-5 to TRBJ1-5; D gene uncertain. Deletions cut 2 bases from V and 3 bases from J, with 5 bases between. Germline lookup yields CDR1 MNHEY and CDR2 SVGAGI. This CDR3 region has 13 residues. CDR3 sequence: CASSYTVNQPQHF. For the CDR3, the DNA is TGTGCCAGCAGTTACACGGTCAATCAGCCCCAGCATTTT.

This chain joins TRBV5-4 and TRBJ2-7; 10 nucleotides line up with TRBD2. V was clipped by 4 bases and J by 0 bases; unmatched bases: 4. Germline-derived CDR1 and CDR2 are SGHNT and YYREEE (reference sequence). The CDR3 loop spans 15 amino acids. The CDR3 loop is CASSQASGSSYEQYF. CDR3 coding DNA: TGTGCCAGCAGCCAAGCTAGCGGGAGCTCCTACGAGCAGTACTTC. Combining the CDR3 with reference TRBV5-4 and TRBJ2-7 gives the whole variable domain ETGVTQSPTHLIKTRGQQVTLRCSSQSGHNTVSWYQQALGQGPQFIFQYYREEENGRGNFPPRFSGLQFPNYSSELNVNALELDDSALYLCASSQASGSSYEQYFGPGTRLTVT.

The rearrangement joins TRBV13 to TRBJ2-1; the match to TRBD1 covers 7 bases. The V gene end was trimmed by 7 bases and the J gene end by 5 bases; junction bases not matched to a gene: 11. The V gene's germline CDR1 is PRHDT and CDR2 FYEKMQ (reference sequence). This CDR3 is 15 amino acids long. Written as DNA, the CDR3 is TGTGCCAGCAACGATCGAGACAGGGTCCACAATGAGCAGTTCTTC. Encoded protein: CASNDRDRVHNEQFF. The variable domain in full, with the rest retrieved from reference TRBV13 and TRBJ2-1, is AAGVIQSPRHLIKEKRETATLKCYPIPRHDTVYWYQQGPGQDPQFLISFYEKMQSDKGSIPDRFSAQQFSDYHSELNMSSLELGDSALYFCASNDRDRVHNEQFFGPGTRLTVL.

The chain uses TRBV1 and TRBJ1-4. TRBV1 corresponds to a pseudogene. The CDR3 totals 14 residues. CDR3 sequence (DNA): TGCACCAGCAGCCAAGAAGGAAGGAGTGAAAAACTGTTTTTT. Its protein product is CTSSQEGRSEKLFF.

This chain connects TRBV7-2 to TRBJ2-1; D gene uncertain. Per germline, CDR1 SGHTA and CDR2 FQGNSA. The CDR3 is 16 amino acids. V dropped 5 bases and J dropped 0 bases, with 14 bases sitting between them. CDR3 region: CASSPYGRSSYNEQFF. In DNA form, the CDR3 reads TGTGCCAGCAGCCCCTACGGTAGAAGCTCCTACAATGAGCAGTTCTTC.

This chain uses TRBV30 with TRBJ1-5, with a tentative D call TRBD1 (6 bases). The length of the CDR3 is 15 residues. Germline assignment: CDR1 GTSNPN and CDR2 SVGIG (reference sequence). V was cut by 2 bases and J by 4 bases, with 15 bases left in between. CDR3 sequence: CAWSKGTLTNQPQHF. CDR3 sequence (DNA): TGTGCCTGGAGTAAAGGGACACTTACAAATCAGCCCCAGCATTTT.

The chain employs TRBV28 and TRBJ2-1; 12 nucleotides align to TRBD2. The germline V gene encodes CDR1 MDHEN and CDR2 SYDVKM. The CDR3 length is 15 residues. V shed 4 bases and J 8 bases; nucleotides not matched to a gene: 6. The CDR3 spells CASSSLAGGRYEQFF. The CDR3 DNA follows: TGTGCCAGCAGTTCGCTAGCGGGAGGGCGATATGAGCAGTTCTTC.

The genes are TRBV13 and TRBJ1-1; 7 bases agree with TRBD1. V lost 5 bases to trimming and J lost 0 bases; unmatched junction nucleotides: 9. The germline CDR1 and CDR2 sequences are PRHDT and FYEKMQ (reference sequence). The CDR3 runs 16 residues. CDR3 in amino acids: CASSLQGPALNTEAFF. DNA for the CDR3: TGTGCCAGCAGCCTACAGGGGCCGGCTTTGAACACTGAAGCTTTCTTT.

The chain couples TRBV2 to TRBJ2-3, with 7 bases matching TRBD2. Germline CDR1 and CDR2: SNHLY and FYNNEI. The V gene end was trimmed by 7 bases and the J gene end by 3 bases; junction bases not matched to a gene: 10. CDR3 length: 15 amino acids. Here the CDR3 reads CASKTGGSGTDTQYF. CDR3 coding DNA: TGTGCCAGCAAAACTGGCGGGAGTGGGACAGATACGCAGTATTTT.

This chain joins TRBV18 and TRBJ2-2, with TRBD1 matching over 9 bases. CDR1 and CDR2 from the germline V gene are KGHSH and LQKENI. V was pared by 2 bases and J by 0 bases, with 1 base of the junction left unmatched. The CDR3 is 16 residues long. CDR3 sequence reads: CASSPGTGPNTGELFF. The CDR3 coding sequence is TGTGCCAGCTCACCAGGGACAGGGCCGAACACCGGGGAGCTGTTTTTT.

The chain carries TRBV19 and TRBJ2-1, with 14 bases matching TRBD2. Germline CDR1 reads LNHDA; CDR2 reads SQIVND (reference sequence). The length of the CDR3 is 16 residues. Trimming at V came to 1 base and at J to 8 bases, leaving 4 bases not matched to a gene. Written as DNA, the CDR3 is TGTGCCAGTAGTATAGCCGGGACTAGCGGGAGTGATGAGCAGTTCTTC. It translates to CASSIAGTSGSDEQFF.

The V gene is TRBV5-1, the J gene TRBJ2-3, with no clear D. There are 13 residues in the CDR3. Germline assignment: CDR1 SGHRS and CDR2 YFSETQ. V lost 0 bases and J lost 3, with 5 bases in between. CDR3 nucleotide sequence: TGCGCCAGCAGCTTGGTACTTACAGATACGCAGTATTTT. Protein product: CASSLVLTDTQYF.

CDR3 region: CASGLSGNYGYTF. The CDR3 region has the DNA TGTGCTAGTGGTTTGTCAGGGAACTATGGCTACACCTTC. The rearrangement joins TRBV12-5 to TRBJ1-2; D might be TRBD1 (5 bases). V was clipped by 2 bases and J by 2 bases, with 6 bases between them. The CDR3 is 13 amino acids. Germline V gene data show CDR1 as LGHNT and CDR2 as FRNRAP.

The rearrangement uses TRBV6-5 and TRBJ1-1; maybe TRBD1 (6 bases). CDR3 length: 13 amino acids. CDR1 and CDR2 (germline): MNHEY, SVGAGI. V dropped 6 bases and J dropped 2 bases, with 10 bases sitting between them. DNA for the CDR3: TGTGCCAGCAGACTACAGGGTAACACTGAAGCTTTCTTT. It encodes CASRLQGNTEAFF.

The chain uses TRBV5-8 and TRBJ2-1, with a tentative D call TRBD2 (6 bases). Trimming pared 5 bases from V and 6 bases from J, leaving 18 bases between. This CDR3 has 15 residues. Per the germline V gene, CDR1 is SGHTS and CDR2 is YDEGEE. CDR3 sequence: CASRRSGSMLNEQFF. CDR3 sequence (DNA): TGTGCCAGCAGGCGTTCCGGGAGCATGCTCAATGAGCAGTTCTTC.

V gene TRBV28 combines with J gene TRBJ2-1, with TRBD1 identical over 7 bases. The germline V gene has CDR1 MDHEN and CDR2 SYDVKM. V dropped 3 bases and J dropped 7; count of bases not matched to a gene: 3. The CDR3 has 13 residues. CDR3 protein: CASSFSQGNEQFF. Here the CDR3 DNA reads TGTGCCAGCAGTTTTTCACAGGGGAATGAGCAGTTCTTC.

This clone has only one observation. The J gene is TRBJ1-5, the V gene TRBV7-9; TRBD1 matches at 7 bases. The germline V gene has CDR1 SEHNR and CDR2 FQNEAQ (reference sequence). V was clipped by 4 bases and J by 7 bases; unmatched bases: 4. The CDR3 runs to 13 residues. Here the CDR3 reads CASSSGGPQPQHF. The CDR3 nucleotides read TGTGCCAGCAGCTCAGGGGGTCCCCAGCCCCAGCATTTT.

The genes are TRBV28 and TRBJ2-7, with D possibly being TRBD1 (6 bases). The germline CDR1 and CDR2 sequences are MDHEN and SYDVKM. V lost 3 bases to trimming and J lost 4 bases, with 13 bases between them. The CDR3 has 14 amino acids. CDR3 nucleotide sequence: TGTGCCAGCAGTTTTCCGGGACAATGGTACGAGCAGTACTTC. It specifies CASSFPGQWYEQYF.

This sequence joins TRBV5-4 and TRBJ2-3; 7 bases agree with TRBD2. The J segment lost 5 bases and the V segment lost 0 bases, leaving 3 bases of the junction unmatched. CDR1 is SGHNT and CDR2 is YYREEE in the germline V gene (reference sequence). The CDR3 spans 14 residues. CDR3 bases: TGTGCCAGCAGCTTGGGACTAGCATTAGATACGCAGTATTTT. Residues: CASSLGLALDTQYF.

This sequence joins TRBV27 and TRBJ1-5; D is undetermined. With 6 bases removed from V and 5 bases from J, the gap between germline ends came to 8 bases. CDR1 and CDR2 (germline): MNHEY, SMNVEV (reference sequence). The CDR3 has 12 amino acids. In DNA, the CDR3 is TGTGCCAGCAGCCGCGGGGATCAGCCCCAGCATTTT. As protein: CASSRGDQPQHF.